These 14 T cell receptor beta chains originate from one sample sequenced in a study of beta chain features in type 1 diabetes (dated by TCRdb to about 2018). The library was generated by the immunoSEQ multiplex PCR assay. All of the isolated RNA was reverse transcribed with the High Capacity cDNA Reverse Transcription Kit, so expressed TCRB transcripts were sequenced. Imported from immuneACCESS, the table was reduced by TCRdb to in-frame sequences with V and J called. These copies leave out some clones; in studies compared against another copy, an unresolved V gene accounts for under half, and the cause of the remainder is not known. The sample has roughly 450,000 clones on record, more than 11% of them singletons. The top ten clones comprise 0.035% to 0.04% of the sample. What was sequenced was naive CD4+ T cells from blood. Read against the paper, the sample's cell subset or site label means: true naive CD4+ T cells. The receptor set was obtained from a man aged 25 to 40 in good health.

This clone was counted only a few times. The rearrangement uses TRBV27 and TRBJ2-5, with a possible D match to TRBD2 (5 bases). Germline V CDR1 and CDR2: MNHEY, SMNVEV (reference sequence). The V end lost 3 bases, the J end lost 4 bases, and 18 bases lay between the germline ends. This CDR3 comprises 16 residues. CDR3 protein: CASSLARGKGRETQYF. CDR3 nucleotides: TGTGCCAGCAGTTTGGCCCGAGGCAAAGGGAGAGAGACCCAGTACTTC.

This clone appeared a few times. In DNA, the CDR3 is TGCAGCGTTGCAGGACAGGGGGTCAAAGAGACCCAGTACTTC. Amino acid sequence: CSVAGQGVKETQYF. The chain combines TRBV29-1 with TRBJ2-5, with 10 bases aligning to TRBD1. V lost 4 bases to trimming and J lost 3 bases; unmatched junction nucleotides: 5. This CDR3 has 14 residues. Germline CDR1 is SQVTM and CDR2 is ANQGSEA. Full variable domain (rest looked up from reference TRBV29-1 and TRBJ2-5): SAVISQKPSRDICQRGTSLTIQCQVDSQVTMMFWYRQQPGQSLTLIATANQGSEATYESGFVIDKFPISRPNLTFSTLTVSNMSPEDSSIYLCSVAGQGVKETQYFGPGTRLLVL.

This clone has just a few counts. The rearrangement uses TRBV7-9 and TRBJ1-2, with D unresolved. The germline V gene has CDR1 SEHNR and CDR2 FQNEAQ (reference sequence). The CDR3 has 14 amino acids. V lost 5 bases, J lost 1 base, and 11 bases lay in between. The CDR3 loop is CASSPLIGNYGYTF. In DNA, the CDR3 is TGTGCCAGCAGCCCCCTCATTGGTAACTATGGCTACACCTTC.

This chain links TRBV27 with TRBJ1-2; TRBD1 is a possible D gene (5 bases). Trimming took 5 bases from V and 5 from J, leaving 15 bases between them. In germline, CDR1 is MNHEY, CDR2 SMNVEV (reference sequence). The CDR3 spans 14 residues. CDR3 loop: CASSNSRDRYGYTF. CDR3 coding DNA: TGTGCCAGCAGTAATAGCAGGGATCGATATGGCTACACCTTC.

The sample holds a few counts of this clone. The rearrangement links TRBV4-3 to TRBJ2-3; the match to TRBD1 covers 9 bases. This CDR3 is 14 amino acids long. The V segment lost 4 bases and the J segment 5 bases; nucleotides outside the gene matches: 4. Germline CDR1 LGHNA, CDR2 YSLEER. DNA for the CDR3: TGCGCCAGCAGCCGGGACAGGGAACGAGATACGCAGTATTTT. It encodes CASSRDRERDTQYF.

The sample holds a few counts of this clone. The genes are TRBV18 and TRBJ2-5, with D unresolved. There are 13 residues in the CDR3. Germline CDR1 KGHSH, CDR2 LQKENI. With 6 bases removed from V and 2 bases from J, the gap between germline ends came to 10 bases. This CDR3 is CASSPVAQETQYF. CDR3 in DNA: TGTGCCAGCTCGCCCGTAGCACAAGAGACCCAGTACTTC.

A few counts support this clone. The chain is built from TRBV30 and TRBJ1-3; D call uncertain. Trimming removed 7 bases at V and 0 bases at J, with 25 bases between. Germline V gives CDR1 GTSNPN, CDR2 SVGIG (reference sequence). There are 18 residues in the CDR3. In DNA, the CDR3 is TGTGCCTACGCCGGACGTCTGGAGCTCTTGGGCTCTGGAAACACCATATATTTT. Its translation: CAYAGRLELLGSGNTIYF.

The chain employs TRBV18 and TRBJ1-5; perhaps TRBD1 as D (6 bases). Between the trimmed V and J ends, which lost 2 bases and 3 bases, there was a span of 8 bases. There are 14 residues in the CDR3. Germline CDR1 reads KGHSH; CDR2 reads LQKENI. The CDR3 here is CASSPSGVNQPQHF. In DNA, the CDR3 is TGTGCCAGCTCACCATCAGGGGTCAATCAGCCCCAGCATTTT.

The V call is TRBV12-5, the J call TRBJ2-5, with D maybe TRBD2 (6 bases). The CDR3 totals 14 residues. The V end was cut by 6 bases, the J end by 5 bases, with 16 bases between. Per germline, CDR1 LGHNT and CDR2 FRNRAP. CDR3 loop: CASGYGGGRETQYF. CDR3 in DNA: TGTGCTAGTGGATACGGTGGAGGGCGGGAGACCCAGTACTTC.

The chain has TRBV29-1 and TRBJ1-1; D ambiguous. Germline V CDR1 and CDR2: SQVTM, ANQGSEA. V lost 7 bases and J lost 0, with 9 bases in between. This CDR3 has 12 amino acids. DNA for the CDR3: TGCAGCGGCCATGGAATGAACACTGAAGCTTTCTTT. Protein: CSGHGMNTEAFF.

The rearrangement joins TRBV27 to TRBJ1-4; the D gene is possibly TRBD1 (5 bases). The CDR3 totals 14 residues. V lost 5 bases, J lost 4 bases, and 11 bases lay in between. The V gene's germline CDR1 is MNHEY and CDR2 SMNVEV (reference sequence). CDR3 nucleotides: TGTGCCAGCAGTCCAGTGGGACGTAATGAAAAACTGTTTTTT. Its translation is CASSPVGRNEKLFF.

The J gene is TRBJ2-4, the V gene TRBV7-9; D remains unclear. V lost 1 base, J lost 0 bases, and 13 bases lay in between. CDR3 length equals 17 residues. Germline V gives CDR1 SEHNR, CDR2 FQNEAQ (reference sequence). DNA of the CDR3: TGTGCCAGCAGCTTAGGCCGAGTGACGCTAGCCAAAAACATTCAGTACTTC. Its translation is CASSLGRVTLAKNIQYF.

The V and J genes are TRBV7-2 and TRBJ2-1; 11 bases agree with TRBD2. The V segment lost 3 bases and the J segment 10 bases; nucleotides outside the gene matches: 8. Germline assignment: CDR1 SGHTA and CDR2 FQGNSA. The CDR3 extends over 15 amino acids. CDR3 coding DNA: TGTGCCAGCAGCTTGGGTAGCGGGAGGGCCGGGGAGCAGTTCTTC. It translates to CASSLGSGRAGEQFF.

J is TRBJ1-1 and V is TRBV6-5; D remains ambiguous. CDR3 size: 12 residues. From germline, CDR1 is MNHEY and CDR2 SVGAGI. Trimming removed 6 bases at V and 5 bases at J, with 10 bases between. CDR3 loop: CASSAFRTEAFF. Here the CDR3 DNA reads TGTGCCAGCAGCGCGTTTAGGACTGAAGCTTTCTTT.